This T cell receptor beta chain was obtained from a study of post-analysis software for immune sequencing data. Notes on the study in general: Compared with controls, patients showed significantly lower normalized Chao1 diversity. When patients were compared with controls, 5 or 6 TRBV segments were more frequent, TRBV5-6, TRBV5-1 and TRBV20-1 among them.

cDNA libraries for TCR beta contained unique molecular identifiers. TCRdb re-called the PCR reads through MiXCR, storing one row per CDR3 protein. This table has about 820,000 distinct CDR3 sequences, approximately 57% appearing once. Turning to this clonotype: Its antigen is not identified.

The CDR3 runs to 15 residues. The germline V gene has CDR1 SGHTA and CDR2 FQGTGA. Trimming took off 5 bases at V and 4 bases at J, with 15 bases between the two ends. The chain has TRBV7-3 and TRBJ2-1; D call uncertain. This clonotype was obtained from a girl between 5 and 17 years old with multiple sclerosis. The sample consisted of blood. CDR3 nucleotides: TGTGCCAGCAGCCCTCCTTTTCGCGCTTACAATGAGCAGTTCTTC. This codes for CASSPPFRAYNEQFF.